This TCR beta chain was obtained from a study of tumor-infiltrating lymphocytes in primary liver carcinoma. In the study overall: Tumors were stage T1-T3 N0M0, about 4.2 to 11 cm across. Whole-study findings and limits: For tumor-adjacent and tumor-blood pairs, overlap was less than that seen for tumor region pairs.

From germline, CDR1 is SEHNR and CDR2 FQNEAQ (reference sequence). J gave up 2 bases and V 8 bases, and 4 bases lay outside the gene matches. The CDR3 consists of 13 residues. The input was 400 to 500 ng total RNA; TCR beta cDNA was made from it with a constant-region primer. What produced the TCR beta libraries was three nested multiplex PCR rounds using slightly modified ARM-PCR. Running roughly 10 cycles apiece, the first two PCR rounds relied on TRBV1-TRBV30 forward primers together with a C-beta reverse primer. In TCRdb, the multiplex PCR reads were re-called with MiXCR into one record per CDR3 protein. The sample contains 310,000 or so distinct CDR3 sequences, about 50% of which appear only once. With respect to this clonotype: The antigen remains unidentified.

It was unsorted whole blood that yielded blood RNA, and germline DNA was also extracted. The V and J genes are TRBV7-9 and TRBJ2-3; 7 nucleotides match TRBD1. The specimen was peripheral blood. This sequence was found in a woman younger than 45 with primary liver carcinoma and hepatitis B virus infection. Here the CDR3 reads CASPGQITDTQYF. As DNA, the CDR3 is TGTGCCAGCCCGGGACAGATCACAGATACGCAGTATTTT.